One sample yielded the 32 T cell receptor beta chains listed below, sequenced in a study of T-cell reconstitution after alpha-beta-depleted transplantation in children. As it was prepared, the TCRbeta library received unique molecular identifiers. TCRdb fed the PCR reads into MiXCR, producing one record per CDR3 protein. The data show 200,000 or so distinct CDR3 sequences, 5% to 7.5% seen once. This specimen was PBMCs, taken before TCRalphabeta/CD19-depleted stem cell transplant. The source is a girl in the first two years of life with combined immunodeficiency, due to receive a stem cell transplant.

There are many counts of this clonotype. V and J are TRBV18 and TRBJ1-4, with a possible D match to TRBD1 (6 bases). The V end was cut by 3 bases, the J end by 6 bases, with 11 bases between. The CDR3 sequence is 14 residues long. Germline-derived CDR1 and CDR2 are KGHSH and LQKENI. This CDR3 reads CASSPGGADEKLFF. CDR3 nucleotides: TGTGCCAGCTCACCGGGGGGCGCCGATGAAAAACTGTTTTTT.

This clonotype occurred many times. This chain uses TRBV10-3 with TRBJ2-7, with D hard to call. CDR1 and CDR2 (germline): ENHRY, SYGVKD. The CDR3 runs to 12 residues. V lost 3 bases and J 3 bases, leaving 6 bases between the germline ends. CDR3 protein: CAISEEFYEQYF. Written as DNA, the CDR3 is TGTGCCATCAGTGAAGAGTTCTACGAGCAGTACTTC.

The table lists this clonotype with a few counts. The chain couples TRBV12-3 or TRBV12-4 to TRBJ2-3, with 7 bases fitting TRBD2. The length of the CDR3 is 17 residues. Losses at the gene ends were 6 bases for V and 0 bases for J; bases not matched to a gene: 12. The chain's CDR3 is CASSSGLLASSTDTQYF. The CDR3 DNA sequence: TGTGCCAGCAGCTCCGGACTACTAGCGTCTAGCACAGATACGCAGTATTTT.

This clonotype appeared many times. V is TRBV28 and J is TRBJ2-7; perhaps TRBD2 as D (6 bases). The V gene's germline CDR1 is MDHEN and CDR2 SYDVKM. The CDR3 contains 15 residues. V gave up 2 bases and J gave up 2 bases, with 13 bases separating them. The CDR3 sequence is CASSLGRGGPYEQYF. DNA for the CDR3: TGTGCCAGCAGTTTAGGAAGGGGAGGCCCCTACGAGCAGTACTTC.

As for this clonotype: An end of the junction differs from the germline gene, which may be a read error. The chain recombines TRBV11-1 with TRBJ2-5; 9 bases are shared with TRBD2. This CDR3 is built from 15 residues. In germline, CDR1 is SGHAT, CDR2 FQDESV (reference sequence). CDR3 sequence reads: CASSLRTSGQETQYF. CDR3 sequence (DNA): TGTGCTAGCAGCTTACGCACTAGCGGGCAAGAGACCCAGTACTTC.

This clonotype was recorded a few times. The V and J genes are TRBV4-2 and TRBJ2-7; 12 bases are shared with TRBD1. This CDR3 has 14 amino acids. Germline lookup yields CDR1 LGHNA and CDR2 YNFKEQ. V lost 3 bases, J lost 5 bases, and 2 bases stayed unmatched. The CDR3 here is CASSQGQGADEQYF. The CDR3 nucleotides are TGTGCCAGCAGCCAGGGACAGGGGGCCGACGAGCAGTACTTC.

The V gene is TRBV12-3 or TRBV12-4, the J gene TRBJ2-7; no reliable D call. The CDR3 is made up of 14 amino acids. The V and J ends lost 6 bases and 2 bases respectively, with 14 bases between them. Here the CDR3 reads CASSKGSVAYEQYF. In nucleotides, the CDR3 is TGTGCCAGCAGCAAGGGATCTGTGGCCTACGAGCAGTACTTC.

This clonotype was seen many times. This chain joins TRBV6-5 and TRBJ2-7, with D tentatively TRBD2 (7 bases). V shed 0 bases and J shed 4 bases, with 22 bases lying between them. This CDR3 contains 18 residues. From germline, CDR1 is MNHEY and CDR2 SVGAGI. Here the CDR3 DNA reads TGTGCCAGCAGTTACTCCCGTTCGGGGGGCGGGAGTTTATACGAGCAGTACTTC. Its protein product is CASSYSRSGGGSLYEQYF.

This clonotype was counted many times. The J gene is TRBJ2-4, the V gene TRBV20-1, with 10 bases that match TRBD1. Germline V CDR1 and CDR2: DFQATT, SNEGSKA (reference sequence). V lost 5 bases to trimming and J lost 7 bases; unmatched junction nucleotides: 8. The CDR3 has 14 residues. CDR3 protein: CSAGGTGVGNIQYF. CDR3 bases: TGCAGTGCTGGCGGGACAGGGGTAGGGAACATTCAGTACTTC.

This clonotype appeared many times. The chain uses TRBV12-3 or TRBV12-4 and TRBJ2-3; 8 bases are shared with TRBD2. This CDR3 region has 15 residues. Trimming at V came to 3 bases and at J to 3 bases, leaving 5 bases not matched to a gene. The CDR3 is CASSLAAGETDTQYF. CDR3 DNA sequence: TGTGCCAGCAGTTTGGCAGCGGGAGAAACAGATACGCAGTATTTT.

The rearrangement links TRBV29-1 to TRBJ1-5, with a possible D match to TRBD1 (5 bases). V lost 6 bases and J lost 3, with 12 bases in between. The CDR3 has 13 amino acids. CDR1 is SQVTM, CDR2 ANQGSEA, per germline. The DNA of the CDR3 is TGCAGCGTGGCCCGGGGCCCCAATCAGCCCCAGCATTTT. This sequence encodes CSVARGPNQPQHF.

This clonotype has just a few counts. The V gene is TRBV2, the J gene TRBJ2-6, with unresolved D. V shed 6 bases and J shed 1 base, with 10 bases lying between them. This CDR3 has 15 residues. Germline V lookup: CDR1 SNHLY, CDR2 FYNNEI. DNA for the CDR3: TGTGCCAGCAGGGTCTTTTCTTCTGGGGCCAACGTCCTGACTTTC. Translating it yields CASRVFSSGANVLTF.

This clonotype was seen repeatedly, ten times or more. This chain uses TRBV27 with TRBJ2-2; D possibly corresponds to TRBD2 (7 bases). Trimming pared 6 bases from V and 6 bases from J, leaving 17 bases between. The CDR3 consists of 15 residues. Per the germline V gene, CDR1 is MNHEY and CDR2 is SMNVEV (reference sequence). This chain's CDR3 is CASRGGGSIAGELFF. In DNA, the CDR3 is TGTGCCAGCAGGGGGGGCGGGAGTATTGCCGGGGAGCTGTTTTTT.

Details on this clonotype: A single base separates this from a much larger clone, so it may be a read error. The gene calls are TRBV10-3 and TRBJ1-2; the D gene is possibly TRBD1 (6 bases). The CDR3 is made up of 15 amino acids. Trimming removed 1 base from V and 2 bases from J, with 11 bases in between. The germline CDR1 and CDR2 sequences are ENHRY and SYGVKD. DNA for the CDR3: TGTGCCATCAGTGAGTTGCCAGGGGTCAACTATGGCTACACCTTC. Its translation is CAISELPGVNYGYTF.

This clonotype was recorded many times. This chain connects TRBV4-1 to TRBJ1-6, with unresolved D. V lost 0 bases to trimming and J lost 7 bases, with 10 bases between them. The CDR3 is 15 amino acids. Germline assignment: CDR1 MGHRA and CDR2 YSYEKL. CDR3 sequence: CASSQDFAPNSPLHF. CDR3 nucleotide sequence: TGCGCCAGCAGCCAAGATTTCGCCCCGAATTCACCCCTCCACTTT.

The chain recombines TRBV20-1 with TRBJ2-7; tentative D call: TRBD1 (6 bases). Germline loops: CDR1 DFQATT, CDR2 SNEGSKA (reference sequence). V lost 0 bases and J lost 6, with 18 bases in between. The CDR3 totals 15 residues. CDR3 protein: CSARDLKGEGIEQYF. DNA for the CDR3: TGCAGTGCTAGAGATCTAAAGGGGGAAGGCATCGAGCAGTACTTC.

This clonotype was detected ten times or more. V usage is TRBV4-3 and J usage is TRBJ1-3, with D unresolved. The CDR3 is 16 amino acids. Germline assignment: CDR1 LGHNA and CDR2 YSLEER. V lost 1 base to trimming and J lost 4 bases, with 14 bases between them. CDR3 nucleotides: TGCGCCAGCAGCCAAGGATCAGGCCTCCCCGGAAACACCATATATTTT. Amino acids: CASSQGSGLPGNTIYF.

This clonotype was counted many times. The chain combines TRBV12-3 or TRBV12-4 with TRBJ1-1; D is ambiguous. CDR3 length equals 15 residues. V lost 3 bases and J 0 bases, leaving 11 bases between the germline ends. The CDR3 loop is CASSFQVGVNTEAFF. CDR3 coding DNA: TGTGCCAGCAGTTTCCAGGTAGGAGTGAACACTGAAGCTTTCTTT.

This clonotype was seen at least ten times. The chain combines TRBV7-4 with TRBJ2-3, with TRBD2 matching 15 bases. Germline V gene lookup returns CDR1 SGHVT and CDR2 SQSDAQ. The CDR3 consists of 19 residues. The junction had 14 bases not matched to a gene; V was cut back by 5 bases and J by 5 bases. CDR3 bases: TGTGCCAGCAGCCCTGCCTCGGGACTAGCGGGAGGAATAGTAGATACGCAGTATTTT. It translates to CASSPASGLAGGIVDTQYF.

This clonotype showed up just a few times. V gene TRBV12-3 or TRBV12-4 combines with J gene TRBJ1-6; no definite D call. V dropped 10 bases and J dropped 4 bases, with 14 bases sitting between them. The CDR3 is made up of 14 amino acids. The CDR3 protein is CATTPGQYNSPLHF. The DNA for the CDR3 is TGTGCCACAACTCCGGGCCAGTATAATTCACCCCTCCACTTT.

This clonotype appeared many times. V is TRBV6-4 and J is TRBJ2-7; the D is unclear. V lost 4 bases and J 0 bases, leaving 13 bases between the germline ends. This CDR3 has 15 amino acids. Germline V gives CDR1 MRHNA, CDR2 SNTAGT. In DNA form, the CDR3 reads TGTGCCAGCAGTGTCTCGACTCCTTACTCCTACGAGCAGTACTTC. Its protein product is CASSVSTPYSYEQYF.

This clonotype has ten or more counts. The V gene is TRBV20-1, the J gene TRBJ2-1; D not resolved. Germline CDR1 and CDR2: DFQATT and SNEGSKA (reference sequence). With 1 base removed from V and 8 bases from J, the gap between germline ends came to 12 bases. The CDR3 has 13 amino acids. The CDR3 DNA reads as TGCAGTGCTAGAGTACCCCTTTGGGATGAGCAGTTCTTC. Amino acid sequence: CSARVPLWDEQFF.

This clonotype was seen ten or more times. The chain employs TRBV29-1 and TRBJ2-7; D is tentatively TRBD1 or TRBD2 (5 bases each). There are 11 residues in the CDR3. Germline CDR1 and CDR2: SQVTM and ANQGSEA. Trimming took off 4 bases at V and 6 bases at J, with 10 bases between the two ends. The CDR3 here is CSVVGGREQYF. The CDR3 DNA sequence: TGCAGCGTTGTTGGGGGACGCGAGCAGTACTTC.

This clonotype was observed many times. The chain links TRBV7-6 to TRBJ2-3, with D possibly being TRBD2 (5 bases). Trimming took 4 bases from V and 6 from J, leaving 8 bases between them. This CDR3 spans 12 amino acids. Germline V gene data show CDR1 as SGHVS and CDR2 as FNYEAQ. The CDR3 bases are TGTGCCAGCAGCTCCGGACTGGATACGCAGTATTTT. Protein sequence: CASSSGLDTQYF.

This clonotype was counted at least ten times. This sequence joins TRBV27 and TRBJ2-6; D not certain. The CDR3 extends over 17 amino acids. The V end lost 3 bases, the J end lost 0 bases, and 12 bases lay between the germline ends. Germline lookup yields CDR1 MNHEY and CDR2 SMNVEV (reference sequence). This CDR3 reads CASSFIPLNSGANVLTF. In DNA, the CDR3 is TGTGCCAGCAGTTTTATTCCCCTAAACTCTGGGGCCAACGTCCTGACTTTC.

This chain uses TRBV7-3 with TRBJ2-1; TRBD2 agrees at 11 bases. V dropped 1 base and J dropped 10; count of bases not matched to a gene: 9. This CDR3 has 16 residues. CDR1 SGHTA and CDR2 FQGTGA come from the germline V gene. The CDR3 DNA sequence: TGTGCCAGCAGCTTAATTCGGCTAGCGGGGGGCGGGGAGCAGTTCTTC. Protein sequence: CASSLIRLAGGGEQFF.

This clonotype was detected many times. The genes are TRBV9 and TRBJ2-7, with D hard to call. Germline lookup yields CDR1 SGDLS and CDR2 YYNGEE. The V end lost 0 bases, the J end lost 0 bases, and 10 bases lay between the germline ends. This CDR3 is 15 amino acids long. CDR3 amino acids: CASSVGRSASYEQYF. The CDR3 DNA sequence: TGTGCCAGCAGCGTAGGAAGGTCGGCCTCCTACGAGCAGTACTTC.

This clonotype has ten or more counts. This rearrangement joins TRBV4-1 to TRBJ2-7; D unclear. Trimming left V 1 base short and J 2 bases short, with 12 bases between. The V gene's germline CDR1 is MGHRA and CDR2 YSYEKL. This CDR3 has 15 amino acids. CDR3 sequence reads: CASSQVGYTPYEQYF. For the CDR3, the DNA is TGCGCCAGCAGCCAAGTAGGGTACACCCCCTACGAGCAGTACTTC.

This clonotype was seen many times. The chain recombines TRBV4-3 with TRBJ2-1; 12 bases align to TRBD2. Unmatched junction bases numbered 13, after V lost 6 bases and J lost 4 bases. The CDR3 runs to 18 residues. Germline-derived CDR1 and CDR2 are LGHNA and YSLEER. The CDR3 coding sequence is TGCGCCAGCAGTCCTAGCGGGAGGGCCCCGGGGAGGTACAATGAGCAGTTCTTC. Translated, it gives CASSPSGRAPGRYNEQFF.

Many counts were recorded for this clonotype. The chain links TRBV7-8 to TRBJ2-7, with TRBD2 identical over 10 bases. CDR3 length equals 15 residues. Trimming took 5 bases from V and 3 from J; bases not matched to a gene: 7. Germline V gene data show CDR1 as SGHVS and CDR2 as FQNEAQ. CDR3 DNA: TGTGCCAGCAGCACAACTAGCGGGGATGGCTACGAGCAGTACTTC. Its protein is CASSTTSGDGYEQYF.

V usage is TRBV28 and J usage is TRBJ1-6; TRBD1 might be the D (6 bases). Germline V CDR1 and CDR2: MDHEN, SYDVKM. V was clipped by 6 bases and J by 12 bases, with 18 bases between them. CDR3 length equals 14 residues. Here the CDR3 reads CASRPPTGSGPLHF. The CDR3 DNA is TGTGCCAGCAGGCCACCAACAGGGTCGGGACCCCTCCACTTT.

This clonotype was counted ten times or more. The CDR3: CASRESYLQETQYF. CDR3 sequence (DNA): TGTGCCAGCAGGGAGTCCTACCTTCAAGAGACCCAGTACTTC. The chain carries TRBV28 and TRBJ2-5; unclear D gene. The CDR3 contains 14 residues. From germline, CDR1 is MDHEN and CDR2 SYDVKM. V lost 6 bases and J 2 bases, leaving 13 bases between the germline ends.